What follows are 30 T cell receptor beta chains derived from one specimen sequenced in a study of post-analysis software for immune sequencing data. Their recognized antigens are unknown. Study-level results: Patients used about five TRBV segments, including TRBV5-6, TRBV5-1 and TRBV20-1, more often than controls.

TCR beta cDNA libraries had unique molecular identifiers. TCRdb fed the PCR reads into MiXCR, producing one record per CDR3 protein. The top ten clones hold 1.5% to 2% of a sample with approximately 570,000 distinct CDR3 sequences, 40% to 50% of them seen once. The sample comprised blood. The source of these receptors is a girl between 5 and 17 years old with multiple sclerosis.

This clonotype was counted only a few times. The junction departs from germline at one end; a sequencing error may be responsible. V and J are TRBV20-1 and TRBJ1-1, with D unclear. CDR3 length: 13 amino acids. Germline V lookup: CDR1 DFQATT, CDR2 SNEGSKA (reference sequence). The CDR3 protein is CRASKSGAIEAFF. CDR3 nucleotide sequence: TGCAGGGCTAGTAAATCCGGAGCGATTGAAGCTTTCTTT.

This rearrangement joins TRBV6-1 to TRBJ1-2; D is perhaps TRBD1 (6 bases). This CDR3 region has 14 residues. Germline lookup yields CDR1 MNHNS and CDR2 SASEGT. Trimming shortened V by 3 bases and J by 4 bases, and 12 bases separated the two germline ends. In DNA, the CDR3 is TGTGCCAGCAGTGACGCTGGACAGATCTATGGCTACACCTTC. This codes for CASSDAGQIYGYTF.

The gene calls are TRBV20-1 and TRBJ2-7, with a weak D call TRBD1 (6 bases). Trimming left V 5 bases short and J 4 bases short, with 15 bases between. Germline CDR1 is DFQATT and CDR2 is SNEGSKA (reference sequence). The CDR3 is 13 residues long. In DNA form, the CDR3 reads TGCAGTGCTCATCTACAGGGAAAATACGAGCAGTACTTC. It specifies CSAHLQGKYEQYF.

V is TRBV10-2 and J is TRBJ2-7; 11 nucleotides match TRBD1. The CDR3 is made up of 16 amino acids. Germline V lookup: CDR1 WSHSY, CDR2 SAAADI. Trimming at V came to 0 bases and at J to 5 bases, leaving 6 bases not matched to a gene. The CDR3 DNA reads TGCGCCAGCAGTGAGTCGTCGGACAGGGGGCTTCACGAGCAGTACTTC. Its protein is CASSESSDRGLHEQYF.

The CDR3 nucleotides read TGTGCCAGCAGTATCGACAGGGGCCCACACCGGGAACTGTTTTTT. Encoded protein: CASSIDRGPHRELFF. This chain links TRBV12-3 or TRBV12-4 with TRBJ1-4; TRBD1 agrees at 8 bases. Trimming at V came to 5 bases and at J to 12 bases, leaving 14 bases not matched to a gene. The CDR3 runs to 15 residues.

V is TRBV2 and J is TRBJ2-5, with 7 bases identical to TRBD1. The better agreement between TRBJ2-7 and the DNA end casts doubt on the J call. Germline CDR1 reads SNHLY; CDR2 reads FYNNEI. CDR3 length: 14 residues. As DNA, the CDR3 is TGTGCCAGCAGCGCAGGGGGACAGATCTACGAGCAGTACTTC. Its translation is CASSAGGQIYEQYF.

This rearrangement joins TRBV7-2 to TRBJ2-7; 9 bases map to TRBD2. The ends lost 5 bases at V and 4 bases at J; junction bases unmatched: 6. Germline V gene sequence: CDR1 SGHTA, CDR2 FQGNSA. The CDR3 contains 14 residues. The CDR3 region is CASSGPSGKYEQYF. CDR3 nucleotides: TGTGCCAGCAGCGGCCCTAGCGGGAAGTACGAGCAGTACTTC.

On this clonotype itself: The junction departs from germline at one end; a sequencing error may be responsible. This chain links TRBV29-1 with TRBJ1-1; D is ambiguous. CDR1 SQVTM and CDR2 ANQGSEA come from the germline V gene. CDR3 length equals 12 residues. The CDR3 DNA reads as TGCAGCATTGAACGGGTGAACACTGAAGCTTTCTTT. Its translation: CSIERVNTEAFF.

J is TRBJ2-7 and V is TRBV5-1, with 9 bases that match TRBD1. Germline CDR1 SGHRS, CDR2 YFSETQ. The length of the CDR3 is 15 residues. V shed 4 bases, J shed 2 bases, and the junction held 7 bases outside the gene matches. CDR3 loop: CASSPTDRGAYEQYF. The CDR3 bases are TGCGCCAGCAGCCCTACCGACAGGGGGGCCTACGAGCAGTACTTC. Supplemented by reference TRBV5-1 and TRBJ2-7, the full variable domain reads KAGVTQTPRYLIKTRGQQVTLSCSPISGHRSVSWYQQTPGQGLQFLFEYFSETQRNKGNFPGRFSGRQFSNSRSEMNVSTLELGDSALYLCASSPTDRGAYEQYFGPGTRLTVT.

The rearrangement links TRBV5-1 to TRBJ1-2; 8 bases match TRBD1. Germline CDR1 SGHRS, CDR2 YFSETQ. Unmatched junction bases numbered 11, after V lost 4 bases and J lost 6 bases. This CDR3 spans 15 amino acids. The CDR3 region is CASSPGTGLMDGYTF. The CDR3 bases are TGCGCCAGCAGCCCCGGGACAGGCCTCATGGATGGCTACACCTTC.

In DNA, the CDR3 is TGTGCCAGCAGTGACGGACAGGGCGTTGAGCAGTTCTTC. Protein product: CASSDGQGVEQFF. The chain couples TRBV6-5 to TRBJ2-1, with 8 positions matching TRBD1. CDR1 is MNHEY, CDR2 SVGAGI, per germline. V lost 5 bases and J lost 9; bases outside the gene matches: 6. This CDR3 region has 13 residues.

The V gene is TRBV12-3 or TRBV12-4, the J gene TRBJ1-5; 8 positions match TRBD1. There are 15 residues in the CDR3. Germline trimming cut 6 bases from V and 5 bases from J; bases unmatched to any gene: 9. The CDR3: CASRAGRGPDQPQHF. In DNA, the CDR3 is TGTGCCAGCAGGGCCGGCAGGGGGCCCGATCAGCCCCAGCATTTT.

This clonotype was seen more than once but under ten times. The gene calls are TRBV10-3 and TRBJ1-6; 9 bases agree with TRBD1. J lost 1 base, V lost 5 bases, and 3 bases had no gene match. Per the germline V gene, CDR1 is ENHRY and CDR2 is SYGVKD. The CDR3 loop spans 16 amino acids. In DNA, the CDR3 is TGTGCCATCAGTCGGGACAGGGCGTCCTATAATTCACCCCTCCACTTT. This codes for CAISRDRASYNSPLHF.

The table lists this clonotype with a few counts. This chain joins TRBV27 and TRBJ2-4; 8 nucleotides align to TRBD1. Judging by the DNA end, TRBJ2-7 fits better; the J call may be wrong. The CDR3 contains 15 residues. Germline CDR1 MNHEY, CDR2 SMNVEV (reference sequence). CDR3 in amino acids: CASSQARTGSYEQYF. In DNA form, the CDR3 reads TGTGCCAGCAGCCAGGCCCGGACAGGGAGTTACGAGCAGTACTTC.

The CDR3 DNA reads TGTGCCAGGAGCGCAACTAGCGGGAGGGCCACCTACAATGAGCAGTTCTTC. Translated: CARSATSGRATYNEQFF. The V gene is TRBV6-8, the J gene TRBJ2-1, with 13 bases matching TRBD2. The length of the CDR3 is 17 residues. Germline V gives CDR1 MNHGY, CDR2 SAAAGT. V lost 9 bases, J lost 2 bases, and 10 bases stayed unmatched.

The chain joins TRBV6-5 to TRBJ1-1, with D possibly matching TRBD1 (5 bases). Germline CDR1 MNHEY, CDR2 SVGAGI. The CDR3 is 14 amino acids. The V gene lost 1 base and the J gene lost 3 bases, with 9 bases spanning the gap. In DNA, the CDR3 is TGTGCCAGCAGTTACTTAGACAGATACACTGAAGCTTTCTTT. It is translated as CASSYLDRYTEAFF.

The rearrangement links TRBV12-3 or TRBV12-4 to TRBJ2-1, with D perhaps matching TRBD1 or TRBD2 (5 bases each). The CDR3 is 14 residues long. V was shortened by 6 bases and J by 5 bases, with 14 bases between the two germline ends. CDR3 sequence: CASSPSGTDNEQFF. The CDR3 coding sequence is TGTGCCAGCAGCCCCTCAGGGACCGACAATGAGCAGTTCTTC.

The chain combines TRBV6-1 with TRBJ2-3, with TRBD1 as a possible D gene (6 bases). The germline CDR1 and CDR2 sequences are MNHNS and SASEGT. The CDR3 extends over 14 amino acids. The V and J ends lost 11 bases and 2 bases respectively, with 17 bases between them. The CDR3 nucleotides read TGTGCCGGCACAGGGAGTCGGGACACAGATACGCAGTATTTT. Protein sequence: CAGTGSRDTDTQYF.

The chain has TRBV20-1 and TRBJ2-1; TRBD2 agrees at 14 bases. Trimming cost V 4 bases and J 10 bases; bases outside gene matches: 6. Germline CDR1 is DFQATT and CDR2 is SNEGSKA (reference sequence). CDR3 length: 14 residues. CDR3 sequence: CSAKGLAGVSEQFF. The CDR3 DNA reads TGCAGTGCTAAGGGACTAGCGGGAGTTAGCGAGCAGTTCTTC.

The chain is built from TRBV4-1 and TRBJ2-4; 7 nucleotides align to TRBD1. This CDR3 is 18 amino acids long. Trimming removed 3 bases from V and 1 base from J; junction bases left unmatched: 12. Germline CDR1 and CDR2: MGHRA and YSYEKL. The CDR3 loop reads CASSQGQQGTKAKNIQYF. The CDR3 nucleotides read TGCGCCAGCAGCCAGGGACAACAGGGGACCAAGGCCAAAAACATTCAGTACTTC.

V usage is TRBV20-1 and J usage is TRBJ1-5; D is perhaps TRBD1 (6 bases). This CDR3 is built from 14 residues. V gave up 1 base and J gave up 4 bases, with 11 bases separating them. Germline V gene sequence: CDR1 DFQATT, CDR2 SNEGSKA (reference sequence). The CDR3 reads CSARGGGGNQPQHF. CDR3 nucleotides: TGCAGTGCTAGAGGAGGGGGTGGGAATCAGCCCCAGCATTTT.

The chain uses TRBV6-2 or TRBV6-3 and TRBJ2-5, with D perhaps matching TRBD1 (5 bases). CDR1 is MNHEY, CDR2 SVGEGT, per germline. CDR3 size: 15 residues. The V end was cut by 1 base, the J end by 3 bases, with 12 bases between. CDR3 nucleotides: TGTGCCAGCAGTTACTACGACAGCGCGAAAGAGACCCAGTACTTC. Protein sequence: CASSYYDSAKETQYF.

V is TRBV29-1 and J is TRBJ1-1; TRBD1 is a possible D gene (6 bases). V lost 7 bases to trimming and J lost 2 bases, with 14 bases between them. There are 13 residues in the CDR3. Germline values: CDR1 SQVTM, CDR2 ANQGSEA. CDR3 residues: CSAVGQFNTEAFF. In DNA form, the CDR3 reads TGCAGCGCGGTCGGACAGTTCAACACTGAAGCTTTCTTT.

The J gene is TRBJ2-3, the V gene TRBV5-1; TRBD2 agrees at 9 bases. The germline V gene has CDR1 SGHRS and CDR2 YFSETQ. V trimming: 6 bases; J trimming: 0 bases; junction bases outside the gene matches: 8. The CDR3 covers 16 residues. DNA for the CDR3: TGCGCCAGCAACCCAGCGGGGGGAGTTAGCACAGATACGCAGTATTTT. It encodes CASNPAGGVSTDTQYF.

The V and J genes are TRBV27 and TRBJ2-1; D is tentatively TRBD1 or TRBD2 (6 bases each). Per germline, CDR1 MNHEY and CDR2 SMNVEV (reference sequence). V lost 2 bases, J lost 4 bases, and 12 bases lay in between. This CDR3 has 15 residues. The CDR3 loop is CASSLVQGLYNEQFF. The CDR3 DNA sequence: TGTGCCAGCAGTTTAGTACAGGGACTTTACAATGAGCAGTTCTTC.

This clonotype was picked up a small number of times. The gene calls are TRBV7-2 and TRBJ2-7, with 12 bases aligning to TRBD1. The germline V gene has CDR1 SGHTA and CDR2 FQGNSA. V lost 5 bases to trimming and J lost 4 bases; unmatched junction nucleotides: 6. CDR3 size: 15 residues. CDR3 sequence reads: CASSPGDRGHYEQYF. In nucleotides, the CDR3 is TGTGCCAGCAGCCCCGGGGACAGGGGGCATTACGAGCAGTACTTC.

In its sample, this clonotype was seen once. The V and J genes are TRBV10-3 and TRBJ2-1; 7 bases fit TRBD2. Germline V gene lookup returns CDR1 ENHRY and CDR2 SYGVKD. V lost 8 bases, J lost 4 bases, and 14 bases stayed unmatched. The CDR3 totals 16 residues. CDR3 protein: CAIGLAASRAYNEQFF. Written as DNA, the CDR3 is TGTGCCATCGGTCTAGCGGCGTCCCGGGCTTACAATGAGCAGTTCTTC.

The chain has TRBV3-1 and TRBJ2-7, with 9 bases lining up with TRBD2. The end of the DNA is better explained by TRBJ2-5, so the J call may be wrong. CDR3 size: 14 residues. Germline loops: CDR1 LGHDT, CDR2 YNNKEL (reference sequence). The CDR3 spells CASSQIAGVETQYF. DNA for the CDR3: TGTGCCAGCAGCCAAATAGCGGGAGTTGAGACCCAGTACTTC.

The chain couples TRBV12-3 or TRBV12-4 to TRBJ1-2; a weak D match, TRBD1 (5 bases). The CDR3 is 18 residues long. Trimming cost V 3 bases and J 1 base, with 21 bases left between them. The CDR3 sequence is CASSLGLGSPGDNYGYTF. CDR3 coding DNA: TGTGCCAGCAGTTTGGGTCTGGGCTCCCCGGGGGATAACTATGGCTACACCTTC.

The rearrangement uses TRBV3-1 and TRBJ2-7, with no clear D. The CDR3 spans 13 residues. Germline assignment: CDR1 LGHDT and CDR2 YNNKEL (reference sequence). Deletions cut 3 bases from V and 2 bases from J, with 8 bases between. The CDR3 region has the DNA TGTGCCAGCAGCCACGGAGTCCCCTACGAGCAGTACTTC. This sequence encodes CASSHGVPYEQYF.